What follows are 28 T cell receptor beta chains derived from one specimen sequenced in a study of T cell repertoires in cytomegalovirus infection (dated by TCRdb to the late 2010s). The treatment or condition label of this sample denotes: in vitro stimulation with specific CMV peptide epitopes to enrich CMV-specific T cells. Antigens of these TCRs are unknown. TCRdb lists the instrument as Illumina HiSeq 1500. Clones were called with MiXCR by TCRdb after fastp trimmed the public reads at Q25, and only in-frame beta chains were retained. Rows are combined by CDR3 protein, so each entry shows the most common genes and DNA. This sample comprises about 280,000 distinct CDR3 sequences, approximately 22% of them detected only once. About 20% of the sample rests with the top ten. The source material was cultured PBMCs, sampled from culture after CMV antigen stimulation. The receptors originated from a human donor in good health (CMV status not recorded). Some clones in this sample may be carry-over from other donors' samples.

At least ten counts were recorded for this clonotype. The chain couples TRBV4-1 to TRBJ2-3, with no clear D. Germline CDR1 MGHRA, CDR2 YSYEKL. V shed 2 bases and J shed 0 bases, with 15 bases lying between them. This CDR3 is 17 amino acids long. DNA of the CDR3: TGCGCCAGCAGCCAAAGGTTTGGCGACTGGAGCACAGATACGCAGTATTTT. Translated: CASSQRFGDWSTDTQYF.

This clonotype turned up a few times. The V gene is TRBV19, the J gene TRBJ1-5; tentative D call: TRBD1 (5 bases). The CDR3 runs to 16 residues. Germline V gives CDR1 LNHDA, CDR2 SQIVND (reference sequence). V was shortened by 5 bases and J by 1 base, with 15 bases between the two germline ends. CDR3 sequence (DNA): TGTGCCAGTAGTTTTCTAGGGACCGCGAGCAATCAGCCCCAGCATTTT. Translating gives CASSFLGTASNQPQHF.

Concerning this clonotype itself: A single base separates this from a much larger clone, so it may be a read error. The V gene is TRBV11-3, the J gene TRBJ2-1, with 8 bases identical to TRBD2. Per the germline V gene, CDR1 is SGHNT and CDR2 is YENEEA. Trimming at V came to 4 bases and at J to 9 bases, leaving 17 bases not matched to a gene. The length of the CDR3 is 17 residues. DNA of the CDR3: TGTGCCAGCAGCTCCTCTTTAAGAGCGGGAGCCTTGCCTGAGCAGTTCTTC. This gives the protein CASSSSLRAGALPEQFF.

The genes are TRBV6-1 and TRBJ2-7, with 8 bases identical to TRBD1. V was pared by 5 bases and J by 10 bases, with 10 bases of the junction left unmatched. This CDR3 has 13 amino acids. Looked up from germline, CDR1 is MNHNS and CDR2 is SASEGT. The CDR3 protein is CASSHLLQGGQYV. Here the CDR3 DNA reads TGTGCCAGCAGTCACCTACTACAGGGGGGACAGTACGTC.

CDR3 protein: CAASGLGSNTGELFF. CDR3 coding DNA: TGTGCCGCTTCCGGGTTGGGGTCGAACACCGGGGAGCTGTTTTTT. The V gene is TRBV6-6, the J gene TRBJ2-2; D is unclear. The CDR3 covers 15 residues. V gave up 11 bases and J gave up 0 bases, with 16 bases separating them. Germline values: CDR1 MNHNY, CDR2 SVGAGI (reference sequence).

This clonotype was recorded at least ten times. The CDR3 nucleotides read TGTGCCAGCAGCTTAGTGGCGGCTGGTAGCGATACGCAGTATTTT. The encoded protein is CASSLVAAGSDTQYF. The chain recombines TRBV7-2 with TRBJ2-3; no firm D call. Looked up from germline, CDR1 is SGHTA and CDR2 is FQGNSA. This CDR3 region has 15 residues. The V end was cut by 1 base, the J end by 6 bases, with 14 bases between.

This clonotype showed up many times. This chain's CDR3 is CATNRVGGELFF. CDR3 nucleotides: TGTGCCACCAACCGGGTAGGCGGGGAGCTGTTTTTT. The rearrangement joins TRBV24-1 to TRBJ2-2; no clear D. Germline V CDR1 and CDR2: KGHDR, SFDVKD. V gave up 8 bases and J gave up 7 bases, with 10 bases separating them. The CDR3 sequence is 12 residues long.

The chain uses TRBV24-1 and TRBJ2-3; D is unclear. The germline V and J ends were trimmed by 4 bases and 0 bases, with 22 bases remaining between them. Germline assignment: CDR1 KGHDR and CDR2 SFDVKD. The CDR3 is made up of 19 amino acids. The CDR3 DNA sequence: TGTGCCACCAGTGACCCTAAGACCCTGGCCGGTTACAGCACAGATACGCAGTATTTT. This encodes CATSDPKTLAGYSTDTQYF.

A few counts support this clonotype. This chain links TRBV27 with TRBJ1-6, with TRBD1 matching over 9 bases. After removal of 3 bases from V and 10 bases from J, the junction contained 19 bases not matched to a gene. Germline values: CDR1 MNHEY, CDR2 SMNVEV (reference sequence). The CDR3 runs to 19 residues. CDR3 amino acids: CASSFLGQGTLRMRSPLHF. The CDR3 nucleotides are TGTGCCAGCAGTTTCCTGGGACAGGGTACCCTAAGGATGCGCTCACCCCTCCACTTT.

This chain uses TRBV11-3 with TRBJ1-1, with unresolved D. From germline, CDR1 is SGHNT and CDR2 YENEEA. The CDR3 totals 14 residues. Between the trimmed V and J ends, which lost 3 bases and 0 bases, there was a span of 8 bases. CDR3 bases: TGTGCCAGCAGCTTTACGAACATGAACACTGAAGCTTTCTTT. This codes for CASSFTNMNTEAFF.

This clonotype was counted between two and nine times. The chain employs TRBV7-9 and TRBJ1-1; D is unresolved. The ends were cut back, 1 base at V and 2 bases at J, with 11 bases in the middle. The CDR3 covers 15 residues. Per germline, CDR1 SEHNR and CDR2 FQNEAQ (reference sequence). The CDR3 nucleotides read TGTGCCAGCAGCTTAGGCGTACTGTTAAACACTGAAGCTTTCTTT. This gives the protein CASSLGVLLNTEAFF.

This clonotype has just a few counts. The chain couples TRBV24-1 to TRBJ2-1; D is perhaps TRBD1 (5 bases). This CDR3 comprises 15 residues. Germline V gives CDR1 KGHDR, CDR2 SFDVKD. The V gene lost 5 bases and the J gene lost 0 bases, with 10 bases spanning the gap. The CDR3 is CATSVQGFSYNEQFF. In DNA, the CDR3 is TGTGCCACCAGTGTCCAGGGTTTCTCCTACAATGAGCAGTTCTTC.

This clonotype has a handful of counts. The rearrangement uses TRBV7-6 and TRBJ2-7, with 9 bases identical to TRBD1. J gave up 4 bases and V 5 bases, and 6 bases lay outside the gene matches. Looked up from germline, CDR1 is SGHVS and CDR2 is FNYEAQ. This CDR3 comprises 14 residues. The CDR3 reads CASSLWTGAYEQYF. DNA of the CDR3: TGTGCCAGCAGCCTATGGACAGGGGCGTACGAGCAGTACTTC.

This clonotype was observed a handful of times. The rearrangement links TRBV29-1 to TRBJ2-3; D gene uncertain. There are 13 residues in the CDR3. Between the trimmed V and J ends, which lost 0 bases and 0 bases, there was a span of 4 bases. CDR1 SQVTM and CDR2 ANQGSEA come from the germline V gene. The CDR3 reads CSVEDRSTDTQYF. The CDR3 region has the DNA TGCAGCGTTGAAGATCGCAGCACAGATACGCAGTATTTT.

This clonotype has at least ten counts. The chain recombines TRBV6-1 with TRBJ1-4; weak D call: TRBD1 (6 bases). Germline CDR1 and CDR2: MNHNS and SASEGT. V was shortened by 5 bases and J by 3 bases, with 13 bases between the two germline ends. The CDR3 is 15 amino acids. The CDR3: CASSQIRGANEKLFF. CDR3 coding DNA: TGTGCCAGCAGTCAAATAAGGGGGGCTAATGAAAAACTGTTTTTT.

The rearrangement uses TRBV9 and TRBJ2-1; D perhaps matches TRBD2 (6 bases). The V gene lost 4 bases and the J gene lost 0 bases, with 11 bases spanning the gap. CDR3 length: 15 residues. Germline V gives CDR1 SGDLS, CDR2 YYNGEE. The CDR3 reads CASSMGLSSYNEQFF. The CDR3, as DNA: TGTGCCAGCAGCATGGGACTGTCCTCCTACAATGAGCAGTTCTTC. Full variable domain (remainder filled in from reference TRBV9 and TRBJ2-1): DSGVTQTPKHLITATGQRVTLRCSPRSGDLSVYWYQQSLDQGLQFLIQYYNGEERAKGNILERFSAQQFPDLHSELNLSSLELGDSALYFCASSMGLSSYNEQFFGPGTRLTVL.

The V and J genes are TRBV6-2 or TRBV6-3 and TRBJ2-7; 11 bases map to TRBD2. Germline trimming cut 6 bases from V and 4 bases from J; bases unmatched to any gene: 11. From germline, CDR1 is MNHEY and CDR2 SVGEGT. This CDR3 spans 16 amino acids. CDR3 sequence (DNA): TGTGCCAGCAGCAAAATAGCGGGAGGGCCAGGGTACGAGCAGTACGTC. Its translation: CASSKIAGGPGYEQYV.

This clonotype has ten or more counts. The gene calls are TRBV10-2 and TRBJ1-1; maybe TRBD1 (6 bases). The CDR3 has 13 amino acids. V was shortened by 6 bases and J by 0 bases, with 8 bases between the two germline ends. The germline CDR1 and CDR2 sequences are WSHSY and SAAADI. CDR3 sequence reads: CASRDRMNTEAFF. The DNA for the CDR3 is TGCGCCAGCAGGGACAGAATGAACACTGAAGCTTTCTTT.

This clonotype was seen a few times. This sequence joins TRBV6-1 and TRBJ2-7; a possible D gene is TRBD1 (6 bases). Trimming cost V 5 bases and J 0 bases, with 14 bases left between them. Germline loops: CDR1 MNHNS, CDR2 SASEGT. The CDR3 sequence is 15 residues long. The CDR3 DNA is TGTGCCAGCAGTTCGGACAGTCTGAGCTCCTACGAGCAGTACTTC. Translating gives CASSSDSLSSYEQYF.

This clonotype was counted a few times. The V and J genes are TRBV6-1 and TRBJ1-1, with D uncertain. CDR1 and CDR2 (germline): MNHNS, SASEGT. V was trimmed by 5 bases and J by 4 bases, leaving 8 bases between them. The CDR3 covers 12 residues. CDR3 DNA sequence: TGTGCCAGCAGTCGCGGGAGCACTGAAGCTTTCTTT. It encodes CASSRGSTEAFF.

In its sample, this clonotype was seen once. The chain carries TRBV28 and TRBJ2-1, with a tentative D call TRBD2 (5 bases). CDR1 MDHEN and CDR2 SYDVKM come from the germline V gene. V dropped 6 bases and J dropped 9 bases, with 12 bases sitting between them. The CDR3 spans 12 residues. The CDR3 DNA sequence: TGTGCCAGCAGATCCATGACTACTGAGCAGTTCTTC. As protein: CASRSMTTEQFF.

For this clonotype: This could be a read error, since a much larger clone is one nucleotide away. The chain couples TRBV7-4 to TRBJ2-6; D is uncertain. V was shortened by 4 bases and J by 11 bases, with 3 bases between the two germline ends. The CDR3 covers 10 residues. Per the germline V gene, CDR1 is SGHVT and CDR2 is SQSDAQ. CDR3 sequence reads: CASSSDVLTF. Here the CDR3 DNA reads TGTGCCAGCAGCTCCGACGTCCTGACTTTC.

This clonotype turned up a few times. The gene calls are TRBV28 and TRBJ2-1, with D tentatively TRBD2 (5 bases). The CDR3 runs to 14 residues. V dropped 7 bases and J dropped 0 bases, with 10 bases sitting between them. CDR1 and CDR2 (germline): MDHEN, SYDVKM. Written as DNA, the CDR3 is TGTGCCAGCAAAAACGGGGACTCCTACAATGAGCAGTTCTTC. Amino acid sequence: CASKNGDSYNEQFF.

This clonotype was recorded a few times. This chain joins TRBV7-2 and TRBJ2-5, with 12 positions matching TRBD2. Losses at the gene ends were 5 bases for V and 1 base for J; bases not matched to a gene: 5. The CDR3 spans 16 residues. Germline CDR1 reads SGHTA; CDR2 reads FQGNSA. CDR3 nucleotide sequence: TGTGCCAGCAGCCGTCTAGCGGGAGGGCCCCAAGAGACCCAGTACTTC. Its protein product is CASSRLAGGPQETQYF.

The CDR3 region has the DNA TGCGCCAGCAGCTCCGACAGCGAAAAACTGTTTTTT. Its translation: CASSSDSEKLFF. The V and J genes are TRBV5-1 and TRBJ1-4; D is possibly TRBD1 (5 bases). CDR1 and CDR2 from the germline V gene are SGHRS and YFSETQ. The V end lost 3 bases, the J end lost 8 bases, and 8 bases lay between the germline ends. The CDR3 is 12 amino acids. Full variable domain (rest looked up from reference TRBV5-1 and TRBJ1-4): KAGVTQTPRYLIKTRGQQVTLSCSPISGHRSVSWYQQTPGQGLQFLFEYFSETQRNKGNFPGRFSGRQFSNSRSEMNVSTLELGDSALYLCASSSDSEKLFFGSGTQLSVL.

This chain connects TRBV27 to TRBJ2-7; tentative D call: TRBD2 (6 bases). V was cut by 3 bases and J by 3 bases, with 12 bases left in between. Germline V gene sequence: CDR1 MNHEY, CDR2 SMNVEV (reference sequence). The CDR3 is 14 amino acids. CDR3 sequence reads: CASSFLATSYEQYF. Here the CDR3 DNA reads TGTGCCAGCAGTTTTCTAGCGACTAGCTACGAGCAGTACTTC.

V and J are TRBV6-2 or TRBV6-3 and TRBJ2-1; TRBD2 matches 10 bases. Trimming took 5 bases from V and 5 from J; bases not matched to a gene: 3. Germline V gene sequence: CDR1 MNHEY, CDR2 SVGEGT. The CDR3 length is 14 residues. The chain's CDR3 is CASSPLAGNNEQFF. CDR3 coding DNA: TGTGCCAGCAGTCCACTAGCGGGAAACAATGAGCAGTTCTTC.

This clonotype turned up a few times. The J gene is TRBJ2-2, the V gene TRBV12-3 or TRBV12-4; 7 nucleotides align to TRBD2. Germline trimming cut 4 bases from V and 5 bases from J; bases unmatched to any gene: 7. This CDR3 spans 15 amino acids. CDR3 amino acids: CASSSAGERTGELFF. The DNA of the CDR3 is TGTGCCAGCAGTTCCGCGGGAGAACGGACCGGGGAGCTGTTTTTT.